This T cell receptor (beta chain) was identified during a study of T cell repertoires in cytomegalovirus infection. Study details: CMV infection together with matching HLA type was indicated by public TCR beta signatures. The study, taken as a whole, reports: HLA-C-restricted CMV clonotypes gave the most frequent clonotype in two of eight donors.

In TCRdb, the reads were re-called with MiXCR into one record per CDR3 protein. The profile shows 490,000 or so distinct CDR3 sequences, around 11% of them singletons. There are many counts of this clonotype. Antigen unknown. This receptor was obtained from a human donor in good health (CMV status not recorded). Some clones in this sample may be carry-over from other donors' samples. The sample taken for sequencing was PBMCs.

The CDR3 sequence is CAISEQQNTEAFF. DNA of the CDR3: TGTGCCATCAGTGAACAGCAGAACACTGAAGCTTTCTTT. V is TRBV10-3 and J is TRBJ1-1; no clear D gene. V shed 3 bases and J shed 1 base, with 6 bases lying between them. The CDR3 has 13 amino acids. CDR1 and CDR2 from the germline V gene are ENHRY and SYGVKD.